A selection of T cell receptor beta chains follows, all from one sample in a study of post-analysis software for immune sequencing data. TCRdb re-analysed the PCR reads in MiXCR, keeping a single row per CDR3 protein. The top ten hold around 4.7% of the sample, which has some 800,000 distinct CDR3 sequences, 35% to 55% seen once. Sequencing was carried out using blood. Every receptor here comes from a girl aged 10-17 years with multiple sclerosis. Each CDR3 is given with its conserved first and last residue. The order of the fields is J gene, V gene, clone size, D gene, CDR3 DNA, CDR3 protein. The D gene is left open where the match is weak. Some rows mark clone size as missing; the rest say once, few, many or name a class of expanded clone.

j_gene: TRBJ2-3
v_gene: TRBV20-1
abundance: few
d_gene: -
CDR3nt: TGCAGTGCTAGAGTGCCCCCTCGCGAGGAGTATTTT
CDR3aa: CSARVPPREEYF

j_gene: TRBJ2-7
v_gene: TRBV27
abundance: -
d_gene: -
CDR3nt: TGTGCCAGCAGTCGCGCGGATTCCTACGAGCAGTACTTC
CDR3aa: CASSRADSYEQYF

j_gene: TRBJ2-5
v_gene: TRBV7-2
abundance: -
d_gene: -
CDR3nt: TGTGCCAGCTCCCAGGGGGGAGACCACGGGATCCAAGAGACCCAGTACTTC
CDR3aa: CASSQGGDHGIQETQYF

j_gene: TRBJ2-3
v_gene: TRBV28
abundance: -
d_gene: TRBD1
CDR3nt: TGTGCCAGCAGTCGGGGACAGGCCTTGGGAGATACGCAGTATTTT
CDR3aa: CASSRGQALGDTQYF

j_gene: TRBJ1-5
v_gene: TRBV20-1
abundance: -
d_gene: -
CDR3nt: TGCAGTGCTAGCCCCGACGGATTTAGCAATCAGCCCCAGCATTTT
CDR3aa: CSASPDGFSNQPQHF

j_gene: TRBJ2-5
v_gene: TRBV12-3/TRBV12-4
abundance: -
d_gene: -
CDR3nt: TGTGCCAGCAGTTTCGACGGGGCTCCCCAAGAGACCCAGTACTTC
CDR3aa: CASSFDGAPQETQYF

j_gene: TRBJ2-3
v_gene: TRBV29-1
abundance: -
d_gene: TRBD2
CDR3nt: TGCAGCGCATTAGCGGGAGGGTCGGTCGATACGCAGTATTTT
CDR3aa: CSALAGGSVDTQYF

j_gene: TRBJ2-7
v_gene: TRBV7-9
abundance: few
d_gene: -
CDR3nt: TGTGCCAGCAGTCAGCCGAGCTCCTACGAGCAGTACTTC
CDR3aa: CASSQPSSYEQYF

j_gene: TRBJ2-3
v_gene: TRBV5-1
abundance: -
d_gene: TRBD2
CDR3nt: TGCGCCAGCAGCGGAGGGACTAGCGGTCCCGGGGGCACAGATACGCAGTATTTT
CDR3aa: CASSGGTSGPGGTDTQYF

j_gene: TRBJ2-1
v_gene: TRBV20-1
abundance: -
d_gene: TRBD2
CDR3nt: TGCAGTGCCCCAGTGGGACTAGCGGGAATCACCTACAATGAGCAGTTCTTC
CDR3aa: CSAPVGLAGITYNEQFF

j_gene: TRBJ2-3
v_gene: TRBV20-1
abundance: few
d_gene: -
CDR3nt: TGCAGTGCCCTAGGGGACCCCACAGATACGCAGTATTTT
CDR3aa: CSALGDPTDTQYF

j_gene: TRBJ2-7
v_gene: TRBV6-2/TRBV6-3
abundance: -
d_gene: -
CDR3nt: TGTGCCAGCGGGTGGACCTGCGAGCAGTACTTC
CDR3aa: CASGWTCEQYF

j_gene: TRBJ2-7
v_gene: TRBV27
abundance: few
d_gene: TRBD1
CDR3nt: TGTGCCACTAAAGCAGGGGGCGGGTACGAGCAGTACTTC
CDR3aa: CATKAGGGYEQYF

j_gene: TRBJ1-1
v_gene: TRBV6-4
abundance: -
d_gene: -
CDR3nt: TGTGCCAGCAGTGACGAGTGGGGGGACTTTCGGACTGAAGCTTTCTTT
CDR3aa: CASSDEWGDFRTEAFF

j_gene: TRBJ2-1
v_gene: TRBV7-9
abundance: few
d_gene: TRBD2
CDR3nt: TGTGCCAGCAGCTCCCCCGGACTAGCGGGAGGCGGTGAGCAGTTCTTC
CDR3aa: CASSSPGLAGGGEQFF

j_gene: TRBJ2-5
v_gene: TRBV3-1
abundance: -
d_gene: -
CDR3nt: TGTGCCAGCAGCCGAAAGAAAGAGACCCAGTACTTC
CDR3aa: CASSRKKETQYF